This T cell receptor beta chain stems from a study of T cell repertoires in cytomegalovirus infection. Study as a whole: Carrying CMV and the relevant HLA type showed in public TCR beta signatures.

Concerning this clonotype: Its antigen is not identified.

TCRdb called the reads again in MiXCR, with one record for every CDR3 protein. The data show about 400,000 distinct CDR3 sequences, with 15% to 20% seen just once and 7.5% to 9% held by the top ten. General observations from the study: HLA-C-restricted CMV clonotypes gave the most frequent clonotype in two of eight donors.

This CDR3 has 17 amino acids. The V gene's germline CDR1 is DFQATT and CDR2 SNEGSKA (reference sequence). Trimming cost V 6 bases and J 1 base, with 24 bases left between them. The chain links TRBV20-1 to TRBJ1-1; possible D gene TRBD1, 6 bases. Source material: PBMCs. This sequence originates from a human donor in good health (CMV status not recorded). Some clones in this sample may be carry-over from other donors' samples. The CDR3 sequence is CSAVSLSHRGGNTEAFF. The DNA of the CDR3 is TGCAGTGCCGTATCCCTCAGCCATAGGGGGGGGAACACTGAAGCTTTCTTT.